This T cell receptor (beta chain) is drawn from a study of graft-versus-host responses after intestinal transplantation. Whole-study context: Recipients got multivisceral, liver-intestinal, or isolated intestinal transplants. Every recipient underwent anti-thymocyte globulin induction, then tacrolimus and steroids for around three years. Study outcomes and limitations: Allograft graft-versus-host to host-versus-graft clonal ratios ran high in patients with graft-donor T cell macrochimerism.

On this clone itself: Antigen unknown.

Libraries were prepared by immunoSEQ multiplex PCR; TCRdb keeps only in-frame clonotypes and omits some of them. The data show about 21,000 clones, roughly nine tenths seen once. This receptor was obtained from a human patient who received an intestinal transplant, so some T cells may come from the graft donor. Sample: PBMCs, taken more than 62 days after intestinal transplantation.

The CDR3 bases are TGTGCCAGCAGTGAATATGGGGGGGGCGCGGGAACTGAAGCTTTCTTT. Translating gives CASSEYGGGAGTEAFF. The chain has TRBV25-1 and TRBJ1-1; D is possibly TRBD1 (6 bases). The V gene's germline CDR1 is MGHDK and CDR2 SYGVNS. The V gene lost 0 bases and the J gene lost 5 bases, with 16 bases spanning the gap. The CDR3 is 16 amino acids.